Listed here is a single TCR beta chain. Its antigen is unidentified. These data belong to a study of regulatory T cells in long-lasting Graves disease. Regarding time point: newly diagnosed GD, antithyroid drugs for less than 3 months. There was RNA extracted from PBMCs, and the TCR library was made from it. The CDR3 is 14 amino acids. The V gene lost 8 bases and the J gene lost 10 bases, with 22 bases spanning the gap. The study's findings and limits: New patients shared 966 public clonotypes, and persistent patients shared more, with approximately 2,500.

Building the TCR beta libraries relied on iRepertoire HTBI primers, and CDR3 regions underwent Arm-PCR. Per the study methods: Identification of gene segments yielded some 60 TRBV and more than eleven TRBJ across samples. TCRdb re-called the multiplex PCR reads through MiXCR, storing one row per CDR3 protein. TCRdb's processing, not the study's, gives the V and J calls here. The table lists about half a million distinct CDR3 sequences, 12% of them singletons, with 8% to 10% in the top ten. These data also formed part of another study, on T cells in Graves' hyperthyroidism and ophthalmopathy. That report notes: Ophthalmopathy and stable hyperthyroidism were separated by a 13 V-J model. Progression to ophthalmopathy was predicted a median of roughly 6.5 months early.

This specimen was peripheral blood mononuclear cells (PBMCs), taken at new diagnosis, from a patient treated with antithyroid drugs. This TCR was recovered from a woman in her 30s with Graves disease. The chain uses TRBV12-3 or TRBV12-4 and TRBJ2-3, with TRBD1 as a possible D gene (6 bases). The CDR3, as DNA: TGTGCCAGCTCCGTGTGGCAGGCTAGGGGGTCGCAGTATTTT. Translated, it gives CASSVWQARGSQYF.